Listed below are T cell receptor beta chains from one sample, sequenced in a study of beta chain features in type 1 diabetes. Some clones are missing from TCRdb's copy, which holds only in-frame ones; the method was immunoSEQ multiplex PCR. Of tens of thousands of clones listed, roughly 40% are singletons. Input material: Tregs from blood. Receptors were obtained from a man under 40 with type 1 diabetes. Each CDR3 is given with its conserved first and last residue. A D gene is named only where the DNA matches it firmly. Some rows mark clone size as missing; the rest say once, few, many or name a class of expanded clone.

NA	TRBD2	16	TRBV7-3	TRBJ2-2	CASSSTGTTNTGELFF	TGTGCCAGCAGCTCAACCGGGACTACTAACACCGGGGAGCTGTTTTTT
NA	NA	11	TRBV6-6	TRBJ2-7	CASTPGVEQYF	TGTGCCAGCACCCCCGGGGTCGAGCAGTACTTC
NA	NA	16	TRBV9	TRBJ2-1	CASSVQDSVPYNEQFF	TGTGCCAGCAGCGTCCAGGACTCGGTACCCTACAATGAGCAGTTCTTC
few	NA	17	TRBV5-1	TRBJ2-7	CASSLGPGGGLTYEQYF	TGCGCCAGCAGCTTGGGACCCGGGGGAGGTCTAACCTACGAGCAGTACTTC
few	TRBD2	16	TRBV2	TRBJ2-2	CASPEEAGVIAGELFF	TGTGCCAGCCCTGAGGAAGCGGGAGTCATTGCCGGGGAGCTGTTTTTT
NA	NA	16	TRBV5-1	TRBJ2-2	CASSTGGGPDTGELFF	TGCGCCAGCAGCACCGGTGGAGGGCCTGACACCGGGGAGCTGTTTTTT
NA	TRBD2	13	TRBV6-6	TRBJ2-3	CASGGLGTDTQYF	TGTGCCAGCGGGGGACTAGGCACAGATACGCAGTATTTT
NA	TRBD1	15	TRBV15	TRBJ2-3	CATSRGQGGTDTQYF	TGTGCCACCAGCAGGGGACAGGGGGGTACAGATACGCAGTATTTT
NA	TRBD2	15	TRBV15	TRBJ2-5	CATSPWGEGQETQYF	TGTGCCACCAGCCCTTGGGGGGAGGGCCAAGAGACCCAGTACTTC
NA	TRBD2	15	TRBV2	TRBJ2-4	CASTIGLAAKNIQYF	TGTGCCAGCACAATTGGACTAGCGGCCAAAAACATTCAGTACTTC
few	TRBD1	18	TRBV2	TRBJ2-2	CASSEGDRVSANTGELFF	TGTGCCAGCAGTGAAGGGGACAGGGTGTCCGCGAACACCGGGGAGCTGTTTTTT
few	TRBD2	15	TRBV10-2	TRBJ2-3	CASSENSGSTDTQYF	TGCGCCAGCAGTGAAAATAGCGGGAGCACAGATACGCAGTATTTT
once	TRBD1	14	TRBV7-8	TRBJ2-7	CASSHQGQAGEQYF	TGTGCCAGCAGCCATCAGGGACAGGCAGGCGAGCAGTACTTC
NA	TRBD2	17	TRBV4-2	TRBJ2-1	CASSQVYRTSATEKQFF	TGTGCCAGCAGCCAAGTCTATCGGACTAGCGCGACCGAGAAGCAGTTCTTC
NA	NA	13	TRBV4-2	TRBJ1-4	CASSQIEAEKLFF	TGTGCCAGCAGCCAAATAGAGGCAGAAAAACTGTTTTTT
few	NA	16	TRBV5-1	TRBJ2-1	CASSFGDRLSYNEQFF	TGCGCCAGCAGCTTTGGAGACCGGCTCTCCTACAATGAGCAGTTCTTC
few	TRBD2	20	TRBV7-3	TRBJ2-5	CASSFQSTALTSGTGKTQYF	TGTGCCAGCAGCTTTCAATCTACGGCGTTGACTAGCGGGACGGGGAAGACCCAGTACTTC
NA	TRBD1	14	TRBV19	TRBJ1-2	CASSSGTAVYGYTF	TGTGCCAGTAGTTCTGGGACAGCTGTTTATGGCTACACCTTC
NA	TRBD2	16	TRBV11-2	TRBJ2-7	CASSFSFWGRAYEQYF	TGTGCCAGCAGCTTTAGTTTCTGGGGGAGGGCTTACGAGCAGTACTTC
few	TRBD2	16	TRBV7-2	TRBJ2-4	CASSLRWGSGENIQYF	TGTGCCAGCAGCTTAAGGTGGGGGAGCGGGGAAAACATTCAGTACTTC
NA	TRBD2	16	TRBV5-4	TRBJ2-1	CASSLAGGSSYNEQFF	TGTGCCAGCAGCTTAGCGGGAGGTTCTTCTTACAATGAGCAGTTCTTC
NA	TRBD2	13	TRBV2	TRBJ2-5	CASSSGGQETQYF	TGTGCCAGCAGTAGCGGGGGCCAAGAGACCCAGTACTTC
NA	NA	13	TRBV7-8	TRBJ1-2	CASSYFGIPGYTF	TGTGCCAGCAGCTACTTCGGGATCCCAGGCTACACCTTC
NA	NA	14	TRBV9	TRBJ1-2	CASSVGTGLGGYTF	TGTGCCAGCAGCGTAGGCACAGGGTTGGGTGGCTACACCTTC
NA	NA	12	TRBV5-1	TRBJ2-7	CASSLRGREQYF	TGCGCCAGCAGCTTAAGGGGAAGGGAGCAGTACTTC
NA	NA	13	TRBV7-3	TRBJ2-1	CASSSTPSGKQFF	TGTGCCAGCAGCTCGACTCCAAGCGGTAAGCAGTTCTTC
NA	TRBD1	15	TRBV28	TRBJ2-7	CASSSGTGVTYEQYF	TGTGCCAGCAGTTCCGGGACAGGGGTTACCTACGAGCAGTACTTC
NA	NA	16	TRBV7-9	TRBJ1-2	CASSPEMGPSRYGYTF	TGTGCCAGCAGTCCCGAGATGGGGCCCAGCCGGTATGGCTACACCTTC
NA	NA	12	TRBV11-2	TRBJ1-5	CASSRSGQPQHF	TGTGCCAGCAGCCGTAGCGGGCAGCCCCAGCATTTT
few	NA	14	TRBV5-4	TRBJ2-7	CASSLARGSYEQYF	TGTGCCAGCAGCTTGGCCAGGGGTTCCTACGAGCAGTACTTC
NA	TRBD1	11	TRBV20-1	TRBJ2-7	CSAGQGNEQYF	TGCAGTGCTGGACAGGGGAACGAGCAGTACTTC
few	TRBD2	16	TRBV19	TRBJ2-1	CASSIEASGIYNEQFF	TGTGCCAGTAGTATAGAGGCTAGCGGGATCTACAATGAGCAGTTCTTC
NA	NA	12	TRBV10-3	TRBJ2-4	CAISTGKNIQYF	TGTGCCATCAGTACAGGCAAAAACATTCAGTACTTC
NA	TRBD2	13	TRBV30	TRBJ2-2	CASTSGRAGELFF	TGTGCCTCTACTAGCGGGAGAGCCGGGGAGCTGTTTTTT
NA	NA	12	TRBV28	TRBJ1-2	CASSFRGYGYTF	TGTGCCAGCAGTTTTAGGGGATATGGCTACACCTTC
NA	TRBD2	17	TRBV5-1	TRBJ2-1	CASSLWTSGSSYNEQFF	TGCGCCAGCAGCTTGTGGACTAGCGGAAGCTCCTACAATGAGCAGTTCTTC
few	NA	14	TRBV27	TRBJ2-7	CASSLRGGTYEQYF	TGTGCCAGCAGCCTACGTGGGGGGACCTACGAGCAGTACTTC
NA	NA	15	TRBV7-2	TRBJ1-3	CASSQGHYSGNTIYF	TGTGCCAGCAGCCAGGGACACTACTCTGGAAACACCATATATTTT
NA	TRBD1	13	TRBV28	TRBJ1-1	CASRGTGRTEAFF	TGTGCCAGCAGAGGGACAGGGAGAACTGAAGCTTTCTTT
few	TRBD1	17	TRBV4-3	TRBJ2-1	CASSLDPQGALYNEQFF	TGCGCCAGCAGCCTCGATCCACAGGGGGCCCTCTACAATGAGCAGTTCTTC
few	NA	14	TRBV7-2	TRBJ2-1	CASRSTGSGDEQFF	TGTGCCAGCAGAAGTACAGGGAGCGGCGATGAGCAGTTCTTC
few	NA	15	TRBV19	TRBJ1-1	CASSRTAAGDTEAFF	TGTGCCAGTAGTAGGACAGCCGCGGGGGACACTGAAGCTTTCTTT
NA	NA	15	TRBV28	TRBJ2-7	CASSLQSHHTGEQYF	TGTGCCAGCAGTTTACAATCCCATCATACTGGCGAGCAGTACTTC
NA	TRBD1	14	TRBV7-9	TRBJ2-3	CASSLGTGYGTQYF	TGTGCCAGCAGCCTCGGGACAGGGTACGGTACGCAGTATTTT
few	TRBD1	16	TRBV29-1	TRBJ2-1	CSVLTGARGSYNEQFF	TGCAGCGTTTTGACAGGGGCCCGGGGCTCCTACAATGAGCAGTTCTTC
NA	TRBD1	14	TRBV19	TRBJ1-2	CASSMVSGGDGYTF	TGTGCCAGTAGTATGGTGTCAGGGGGTGATGGCTACACCTTC
NA	TRBD2	16	TRBV4-2	TRBJ2-2	CASSPGGDGRTGELFF	TGTGCCAGCAGCCCTGGGGGGGACGGTCGCACCGGGGAGCTGTTTTTT
once	TRBD1	15	TRBV7-2	TRBJ2-2	CASSFQGVGTGELFF	TGTGCCAGCAGCTTCCAGGGGGTAGGCACCGGGGAGCTGTTTTTT
NA	TRBD2	13	TRBV7-9	TRBJ2-3	CASSLSGRDTQYF	TGTGCCAGCAGCTTAAGCGGGAGAGATACGCAGTATTTT
NA	NA	13	TRBV27	TRBJ1-1	CASRPTGSAEAFF	TGTGCCAGCAGACCAACAGGGTCCGCTGAAGCTTTCTTT
few	TRBD1	13	TRBV28	TRBJ2-7	CASGTGRSYEQYF	TGTGCCAGCGGGACAGGGCGATCCTACGAGCAGTACTTC
few	TRBD1	14	TRBV30	TRBJ2-1	CAWSLAGGVNEQFF	TGTGCCTGGAGTCTAGCAGGGGGAGTCAATGAGCAGTTCTTC
few	TRBD1	13	TRBV29-1	TRBJ1-4	CSVSPGGGEKLFF	TGCAGCGTCTCGCCAGGGGGCGGTGAAAAACTGTTTTTT
NA	TRBD2	15	TRBV7-9	TRBJ2-5	CASSRTSGSQETQYF	TGTGCCAGCAGCCGGACTAGCGGGAGCCAAGAGACCCAGTACTTC